These T cell receptor beta chains were read from a single sample in a study of cytomegalovirus exposure and HLA in healthy donors. Libraries were prepared by immunoSEQ multiplex PCR; TCRdb keeps only in-frame clonotypes and omits some of them. The table lists approximately 140,000 clones, 80% of them singletons, with under 7.5% in the top ten. The sample consisted of PBMCs. The receptors shown here come from a man aged 40-49 years in good health and CMV-seropositive. Both conserved end residues are part of each CDR3. The order of the fields is J gene, CDR3 length, V gene, clone size, D gene, CDR3 DNA, CDR3 protein. D genes are given only for firm matches. Size values are once, few and many counts, or a class for expanded clones, and some rows have none.

J: TRBJ2-1
length: 12
V: TRBV18
size: -
D: -
DNA: TGTGCCAGCTCCCCCAACAGAGTCGGGCAGTTCTTC
CDR3: CASSPNRVGQFF

J: TRBJ1-1
length: 11
V: TRBV7-2
size: -
D: -
DNA: TGTGCCAGCAGCCGGTGGTCTGAAGCTTTCTTT
CDR3: CASSRWSEAFF

J: TRBJ2-7
length: 15
V: TRBV11-1
size: -
D: TRBD1
DNA: TGTGCCAGCAGCCGCGGACAGGGATCCCCATACGAGCAGTACTTC
CDR3: CASSRGQGSPYEQYF

J: TRBJ2-1
length: 17
V: TRBV5-1
size: few
D: -
DNA: TGCGCCAGCAGCCCAACGACCCTAGCCACTACCGGCAATGAGCAGTTCTTC
CDR3: CASSPTTLATTGNEQFF

J: TRBJ1-1
length: 13
V: TRBV11-2
size: -
D: -
DNA: TGTGCCAGCGGCTCACAGGCGTCCACTGAAGCTTTCTTT
CDR3: CASGSQASTEAFF

J: TRBJ1-1
length: 13
V: TRBV6-4
size: few
D: -
DNA: TGTGCCAGTGCGCGGGACTTGGAGGCTGAAGCTTTCTTT
CDR3: CASARDLEAEAFF

J: TRBJ2-7
length: 14
V: TRBV7-8
size: -
D: TRBD1
DNA: TGTGCCAGCAGCTTAATCGGGACAGACTACGAGCAGTACTTC
CDR3: CASSLIGTDYEQYF

J: TRBJ1-5
length: 15
V: TRBV5-1
size: -
D: -
DNA: TGCGCCAGCAGCGTGACTCCGCTTGGCAATCAGCCCCAGCATTTT
CDR3: CASSVTPLGNQPQHF

J: TRBJ1-2
length: 17
V: TRBV19
size: -
D: -
DNA: TGTGCCAGTAGTGATAACGCGGGGGGCCTCACTAACTATGGCTACACCTTC
CDR3: CASSDNAGGLTNYGYTF

J: TRBJ1-5
length: 14
V: TRBV5-6
size: -
D: -
DNA: TGTGCCAGCAGCTTCGGCAGGAATCATCAGCCCCAGCATTTT
CDR3: CASSFGRNHQPQHF

J: TRBJ2-7
length: 13
V: TRBV5-6
size: -
D: -
DNA: TGTGCCAGCAGCGCGCCCCAGGGAGGCGAGCAGTACTTC
CDR3: CASSAPQGGEQYF

J: TRBJ2-1
length: 17
V: TRBV28
size: -
D: TRBD2
DNA: TGTGCCAGCAGTTTAACTAGCGGGCTCCTAGGGGGCAATGAGCAGTTCTTC
CDR3: CASSLTSGLLGGNEQFF

J: TRBJ1-1
length: 13
V: TRBV30
size: -
D: -
DNA: TGTGCCTGGAGTCTCGGGTTGAACACTGAAGCTTTCTTT
CDR3: CAWSLGLNTEAFF

J: TRBJ2-7
length: 13
V: TRBV19
size: -
D: TRBD1
DNA: TGTGCCACCGGACAGGGCCTAGTCTACGAGCAGTACTTC
CDR3: CATGQGLVYEQYF

J: TRBJ2-1
length: 14
V: TRBV11-2
size: -
D: -
DNA: TGTGCCAGCAGCTTAGTAGGAGGGCGCAATGAGCAGTTCTTC
CDR3: CASSLVGGRNEQFF

J: TRBJ2-3
length: 15
V: TRBV7-6
size: -
D: TRBD2
DNA: TGTGCCAGCAGCTTAGTCGGCGGGAGTTCAGATACGCAGTATTTT
CDR3: CASSLVGGSSDTQYF

J: TRBJ2-5
length: 18
V: TRBV5-1
size: -
D: TRBD1
DNA: TGCGCCAGCAGCTTGCAGCATGCACAGGGGGTACTCCAAGAGACCCAGTACTTC
CDR3: CASSLQHAQGVLQETQYF

J: TRBJ2-1
length: 20
V: TRBV7-3
size: -
D: -
DNA: TGTGCCAGCAGCTTATTCGGAGAAGGGAAAATGGGAGAAATAGGCAATGAGCAGTTCTTC
CDR3: CASSLFGEGKMGEIGNEQFF

J: TRBJ2-3
length: 15
V: TRBV19
size: -
D: TRBD1
DNA: TGTGCCAGTAGCTTCAGGGGGTCCGGCACAGATACGCAGTATTTT
CDR3: CASSFRGSGTDTQYF

J: TRBJ1-6
length: 18
V: TRBV4-2
size: -
D: -
DNA: TGTGCCAGCAGCCCAATTTCCCAGGGGCAAGAAGGGTCTTCACCCCTCCACTTT
CDR3: CASSPISQGQEGSSPLHF

J: TRBJ1-1
length: 13
V: TRBV27
size: once
D: -
DNA: TGTGCCAGCAGACAGACACCCTACACTGAAGCTTTCTTT
CDR3: CASRQTPYTEAFF

J: TRBJ2-7
length: 14
V: TRBV7-6
size: few
D: TRBD1
DNA: TGTGCCAGCAGCTTCGGACAGGGATCCTACGAGCAGTACTTC
CDR3: CASSFGQGSYEQYF

J: TRBJ2-1
length: 14
V: TRBV7-9
size: -
D: TRBD2
DNA: TGTGCCAGCAGCTTAGCGGGAGGGCCGTATGAGCAGTTCTTC
CDR3: CASSLAGGPYEQFF

J: TRBJ1-1
length: 16
V: TRBV4-2
size: -
D: TRBD1
DNA: TGTGCCAGCAGCAAGACAGGGGGCTTATCGAACACTGAAGCTTTCTTT
CDR3: CASSKTGGLSNTEAFF

J: TRBJ1-2
length: 16
V: TRBV27
size: -
D: -
DNA: TGTGCCAGCAGTTTGGGGGGACCGGGGCCGAACTATGGCTACACCTTC
CDR3: CASSLGGPGPNYGYTF

J: TRBJ1-5
length: 14
V: TRBV2
size: -
D: TRBD1
DNA: TGTGCCAGCAGATGGACAGGGATCAATCAGCCTCAGCATTTT
CDR3: CASRWTGINQPQHF

J: TRBJ2-7
length: 13
V: TRBV2
size: -
D: TRBD1
DNA: TGTGCCAGCAGGTGGACAGGGGTCTACGAGCAGTACTTC
CDR3: CASRWTGVYEQYF

J: TRBJ2-5
length: 13
V: TRBV5-4
size: -
D: -
DNA: TGTGCCACCACCCCCGTAGAGCAAGAGACCCAGTACTTC
CDR3: CATTPVEQETQYF

J: TRBJ1-1
length: 15
V: TRBV6-5
size: few
D: -
DNA: TGTGCCAGCAAAGTACAGGGATTCGCGAACACTGAAGCTTTCTTT
CDR3: CASKVQGFANTEAFF

J: TRBJ2-5
length: 12
V: TRBV14
size: few
D: TRBD1
DNA: TGTGCCAGCAGCCAGCAGGGGGTGACCCAGTACTTC
CDR3: CASSQQGVTQYF

J: TRBJ2-5
length: 14
V: TRBV19
size: -
D: -
DNA: TGTGCCAGTAGTCTAATCGGACAAGGAGAGACCCAGTACTTC
CDR3: CASSLIGQGETQYF

J: TRBJ2-4
length: 14
V: TRBV4-2
size: -
D: -
DNA: TGTGCCAGCAGCCAAACATTAGCCAAAAACATTCAGTACTTC
CDR3: CASSQTLAKNIQYF

J: TRBJ1-1
length: 16
V: TRBV7-8
size: once
D: TRBD1
DNA: TGTGCCAGCAGCTTTAGTGACAGGGGAATCGGTACTGAAGCTTTCTTT
CDR3: CASSFSDRGIGTEAFF

J: TRBJ2-3
length: 16
V: TRBV7-7
size: -
D: -
DNA: TGTGCTAGCAGCCCCTACTCCAGGGCGGGCACAGATACGCAGTATTTT
CDR3: CASSPYSRAGTDTQYF

J: TRBJ2-7
length: 15
V: TRBV19
size: -
D: TRBD1
DNA: TGTGCCAGTAGCCTGAAGGGCAGGGGGCTTGTCGAGCAGTACTTC
CDR3: CASSLKGRGLVEQYF

J: TRBJ1-2
length: 12
V: TRBV30
size: few
D: -
DNA: TGTGCCTGGAGTACGAGGGTTTATGGCTACACCTTC
CDR3: CAWSTRVYGYTF

J: TRBJ1-2
length: 13
V: TRBV19
size: -
D: -
DNA: TGTGCCAGTAGTATAGAGGATAAGCGAGGCTACACCTTC
CDR3: CASSIEDKRGYTF

J: TRBJ1-3
length: 15
V: TRBV9
size: -
D: -
DNA: TGTGCCAGCAGCGCAATACAGGGTCCAGGGAACACCATATATTTT
CDR3: CASSAIQGPGNTIYF

J: TRBJ1-1
length: 14
V: TRBV18
size: once
D: -
DNA: TGTGCCAGCTCACCCGCGCAGGGGAACACTGAAGCTTTCTTT
CDR3: CASSPAQGNTEAFF

J: TRBJ2-7
length: 13
V: TRBV19
size: -
D: TRBD2
DNA: TGTGCCAGTAGCACGACTAGCGGCTACGAGCAGTACTTC
CDR3: CASSTTSGYEQYF

J: TRBJ2-1
length: 23
V: TRBV9
size: -
D: TRBD2
DNA: TGTGCCAGCAGCGTACCTCTCCCTCTCATAGGGACTAGCGGGAGGCACTCCTACAATGAGCAGTTCTTC
CDR3: CASSVPLPLIGTSGRHSYNEQFF

J: TRBJ1-1
length: 13
V: TRBV18
size: -
D: -
DNA: TGTGCCAGCTCACCACCACAGGGTGGATTAGCTTTCTTT
CDR3: CASSPPQGGLAFF

J: TRBJ2-7
length: 16
V: TRBV6-5
size: -
D: TRBD1
DNA: TGTGCCAGCAGTTACGCCGCCGGACAGGGAATCTACGAACAGTACTTC
CDR3: CASSYAAGQGIYEQYF

J: TRBJ1-4
length: 14
V: TRBV7-8
size: -
D: TRBD1
DNA: TGTGCCAGCAGCTTACGACAGGGCTATGAAAAACTGTTTTTT
CDR3: CASSLRQGYEKLFF

J: TRBJ2-1
length: 17
V: TRBV4-3
size: few
D: TRBD2
DNA: TGCGCCAGCAGCCAAGATTCATGGGGACTAGCGTACAATGAGCAGTTCTTC
CDR3: CASSQDSWGLAYNEQFF